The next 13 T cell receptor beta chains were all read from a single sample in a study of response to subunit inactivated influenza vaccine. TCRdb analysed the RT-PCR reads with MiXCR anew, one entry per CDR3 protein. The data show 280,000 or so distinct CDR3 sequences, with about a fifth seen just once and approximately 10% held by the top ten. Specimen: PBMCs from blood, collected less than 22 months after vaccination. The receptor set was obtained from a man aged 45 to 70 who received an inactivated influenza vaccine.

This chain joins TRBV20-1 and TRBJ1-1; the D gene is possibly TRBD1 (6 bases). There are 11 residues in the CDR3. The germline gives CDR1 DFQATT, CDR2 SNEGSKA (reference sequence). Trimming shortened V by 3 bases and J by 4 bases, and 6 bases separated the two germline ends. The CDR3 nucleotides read TGCAGTGCTAGGGACAGCACTGAAGCTTTCTTT. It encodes CSARDSTEAFF.

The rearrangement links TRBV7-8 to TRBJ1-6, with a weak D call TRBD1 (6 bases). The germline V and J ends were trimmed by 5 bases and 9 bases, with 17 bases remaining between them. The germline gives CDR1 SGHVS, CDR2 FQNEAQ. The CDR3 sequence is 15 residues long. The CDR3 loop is CASSRGTSGGSPLHF. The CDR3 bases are TGTGCCAGCAGCCGTGGGACATCCGGAGGTTCACCCCTCCACTTT.

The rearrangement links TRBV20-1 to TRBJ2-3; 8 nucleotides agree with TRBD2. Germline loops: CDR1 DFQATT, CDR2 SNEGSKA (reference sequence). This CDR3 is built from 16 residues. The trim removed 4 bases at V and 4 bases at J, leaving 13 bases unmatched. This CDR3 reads CSATPWTSRVPDTQYF. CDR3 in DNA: TGCAGTGCTACCCCTTGGACTAGCCGGGTCCCAGATACGCAGTATTTT.

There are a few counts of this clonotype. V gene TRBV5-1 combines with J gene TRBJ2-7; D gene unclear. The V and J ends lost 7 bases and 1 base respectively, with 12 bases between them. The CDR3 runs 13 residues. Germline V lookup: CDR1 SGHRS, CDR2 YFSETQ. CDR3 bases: TGCGCCAGCTCGGCAGTTAATTCCTACGAGCAGTACTTC. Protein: CASSAVNSYEQYF.

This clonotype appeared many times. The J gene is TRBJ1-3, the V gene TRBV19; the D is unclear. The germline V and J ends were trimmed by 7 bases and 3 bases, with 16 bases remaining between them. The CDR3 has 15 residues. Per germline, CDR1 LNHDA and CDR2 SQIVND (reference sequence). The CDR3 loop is CASTTPLGDGNTIYF. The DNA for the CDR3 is TGTGCCAGTACGACCCCCCTGGGCGATGGAAACACCATATATTTT.

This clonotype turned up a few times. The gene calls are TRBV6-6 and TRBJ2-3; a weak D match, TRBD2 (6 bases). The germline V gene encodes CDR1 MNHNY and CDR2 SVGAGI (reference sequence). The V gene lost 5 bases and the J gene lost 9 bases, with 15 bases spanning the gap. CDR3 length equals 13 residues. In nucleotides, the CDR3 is TGTGCCAGCAGTAATACCCCGCGGGAAACGCAGTATTTT. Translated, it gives CASSNTPRETQYF.

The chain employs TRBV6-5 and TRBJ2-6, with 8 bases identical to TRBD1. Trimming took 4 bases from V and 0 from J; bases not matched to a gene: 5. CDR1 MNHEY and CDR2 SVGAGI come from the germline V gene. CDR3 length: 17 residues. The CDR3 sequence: CASSFGTGGSGANVLTF. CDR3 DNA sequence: TGTGCCAGCAGTTTTGGAACAGGGGGCTCTGGGGCCAACGTCCTGACTTTC.

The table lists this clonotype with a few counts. In DNA, the CDR3 is TGTGCCAGCAGTTTATCGGTCATGAACACTGAAGCTTTCTTT. Residues: CASSLSVMNTEAFF. V and J are TRBV28 and TRBJ1-1; D ambiguous. Trimming took off 1 base at V and 0 bases at J, with 6 bases between the two ends. The CDR3 loop spans 14 amino acids. The germline CDR1 and CDR2 sequences are MDHEN and SYDVKM.

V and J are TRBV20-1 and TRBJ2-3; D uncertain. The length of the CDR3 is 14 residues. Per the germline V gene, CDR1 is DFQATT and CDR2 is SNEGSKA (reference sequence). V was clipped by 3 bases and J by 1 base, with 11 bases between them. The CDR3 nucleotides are TGCAGTGCTAGCTATGGCACCGGCACAGATACGCAGTATTTT. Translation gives CSASYGTGTDTQYF.

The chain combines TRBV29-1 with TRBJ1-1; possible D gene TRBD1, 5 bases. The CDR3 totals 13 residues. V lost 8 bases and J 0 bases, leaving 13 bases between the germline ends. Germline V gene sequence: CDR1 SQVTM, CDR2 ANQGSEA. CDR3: CSSQGQMNTEAFF. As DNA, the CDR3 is TGCAGCTCCCAGGGTCAGATGAACACTGAAGCTTTCTTT.

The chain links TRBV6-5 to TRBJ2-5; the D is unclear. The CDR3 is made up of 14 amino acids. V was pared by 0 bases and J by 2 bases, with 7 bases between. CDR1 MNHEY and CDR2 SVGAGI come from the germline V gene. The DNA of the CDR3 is TGTGCCAGCAGTTACTCGACGCAGCAAGAGACCCAGTACTTC. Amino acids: CASSYSTQQETQYF.

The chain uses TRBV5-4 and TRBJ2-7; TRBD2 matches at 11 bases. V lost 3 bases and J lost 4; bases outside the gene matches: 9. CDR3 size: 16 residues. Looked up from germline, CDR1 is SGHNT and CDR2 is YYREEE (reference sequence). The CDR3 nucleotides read TGTGCCAGCAGCTCCTACATAGCGGGAGGGCCGTACGAGCAGTACTTC. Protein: CASSSYIAGGPYEQYF. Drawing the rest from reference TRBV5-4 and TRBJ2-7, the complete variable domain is ETGVTQSPTHLIKTRGQQVTLRCSSQSGHNTVSWYQQALGQGPQFIFQYYREEENGRGNFPPRFSGLQFPNYSSELNVNALELDDSALYLCASSSYIAGGPYEQYFGPGTRLTVT.

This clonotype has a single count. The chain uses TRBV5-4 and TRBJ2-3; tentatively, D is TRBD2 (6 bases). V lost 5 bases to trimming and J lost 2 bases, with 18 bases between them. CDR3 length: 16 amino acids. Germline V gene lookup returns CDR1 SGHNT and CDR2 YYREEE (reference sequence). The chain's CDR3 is CASRPGTDRFTDTQYF. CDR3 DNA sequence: TGTGCCAGCAGGCCCGGGACTGACCGATTCACAGATACGCAGTATTTT.